Below, 25 T cell receptor beta chains from the same sample are listed, as sequenced in a study of CD8+CD57+ T cells in acquired aplastic anemia. Researchers used genomic DNA as the template to profile TCR beta VDJ and CDR3. TCRdb reprocessed the reads via MiXCR and lists one record per CDR3 protein. The sample holds about 190,000 distinct CDR3 sequences, 54% seen once. The source material was sorted CD4+, CD8+, or CD8+CD57+ T cells (not recorded which) from PBMCs. The receptors were gathered from a human donor in good health, serving as a control.

This clonotype appeared many times. The chain recombines TRBV10-3 with TRBJ2-5, with 10 bases that match TRBD2. The germline gives CDR1 ENHRY, CDR2 SYGVKD. This CDR3 spans 15 amino acids. With V trimmed by 0 bases and J by 5 bases, 3 bases remained unmatched. CDR3 nucleotides: TGTGCCATCAGTGAGTCGCTAGCGGGGGTTGAGACCCAGTACTTC. It codes for CAISESLAGVETQYF.

The V and J genes are TRBV7-8 and TRBJ2-5; D possibly corresponds to TRBD2 (7 bases). Germline V gives CDR1 SGHVS, CDR2 FQNEAQ. The V end was cut by 6 bases, the J end by 5 bases, with 16 bases between. This CDR3 has 14 amino acids. CDR3 region: CASSYRGARETQYF. The CDR3 DNA is TGTGCCAGCAGTTATCGGGGGGCGAGGGAGACCCAGTACTTC.

At least ten counts were recorded for this clonotype. This sequence joins TRBV6-5 and TRBJ1-1, with a possible D match to TRBD1 (6 bases). V dropped 0 bases and J dropped 10 bases, with 21 bases sitting between them. In germline, CDR1 is MNHEY, CDR2 SVGAGI. The CDR3 is 16 residues long. The CDR3 sequence: CASSYSTPGASGGAFF. CDR3 DNA: TGTGCCAGCAGTTACTCGACACCGGGGGCAAGCGGGGGAGCTTTCTTT.

This clonotype has a count of ten or more. The gene calls are TRBV6-5 and TRBJ1-1, with 9 bases fitting TRBD1. The CDR3 consists of 13 residues. The germline CDR1 and CDR2 sequences are MNHEY and SVGAGI. V was clipped by 5 bases and J by 10 bases; unmatched bases: 8. In DNA, the CDR3 is TGTGCCAGCAGTCCCTGGACAGGGGCCGGAGCTTTCTTT. It yields the protein CASSPWTGAGAFF.

This clonotype was found many times. The chain employs TRBV20-1 and TRBJ1-3; no reliable D call. V lost 3 bases and J 2 bases, leaving 8 bases between the germline ends. Germline loops: CDR1 DFQATT, CDR2 SNEGSKA (reference sequence). The CDR3 loop spans 13 amino acids. CDR3 sequence: CSASTQPGNTIYF. Written as DNA, the CDR3 is TGCAGTGCTAGCACCCAGCCTGGAAACACCATATATTTT.

This clonotype showed up many times. The chain links TRBV4-3 to TRBJ2-7; D perhaps matches TRBD2 (5 bases). Germline-derived CDR1 and CDR2 are LGHNA and YSLEER. The CDR3 has 13 residues. V shed 0 bases and J shed 6 bases, with 9 bases lying between them. CDR3 sequence (DNA): TGCGCCAGCAGCCAAGATCCGGGGTTCGAGCAGTACTTC. It encodes CASSQDPGFEQYF.

The chain combines TRBV12-3 or TRBV12-4 with TRBJ1-1, with no clear D. Trimming cost V 6 bases and J 9 bases, with 17 bases left between them. This CDR3 has 13 amino acids. CDR3 nucleotide sequence: TGTGCCAGCAGGACTTGGTGGGCCAACCAAGCTTTCTTT. Its translation is CASRTWWANQAFF.

This chain joins TRBV25-1 and TRBJ1-6, with D hard to call. This CDR3 is built from 14 residues. The ends were cut back, 3 bases at V and 4 bases at J, with 7 bases in the middle. Germline V gene lookup returns CDR1 MGHDK and CDR2 SYGVNS. CDR3: CASSEAGYNSPLHF. The CDR3 bases are TGTGCCAGCAGTGAGGCGGGATATAATTCACCCCTCCACTTT.

A note on this clonotype: A junction boundary mismatches the germline segment, possibly from a read error. This sequence joins TRBV7-2 and TRBJ2-7, with D possibly being TRBD1 (5 bases). The CDR3 covers 15 residues. Germline V gene data show CDR1 as SGHTA and CDR2 as FQGNSA. In nucleotides, the CDR3 is TGTGCCAGCAGCACCTCATCGTCAGGGCCTTGCGAGCAGTGCTTC. Amino acids: CASSTSSSGPCEQCF.

The table lists this clonotype with a few counts. A much larger clone sits a single nucleotide away, making a read error possible. V and J are TRBV9 and TRBJ2-1; 10 bases are shared with TRBD2. The germline CDR1 and CDR2 sequences are SGDLS and YYNGEE. The CDR3 totals 16 residues. The DNA of the CDR3 is TGCGCCAGCAGCTTGTTCAGCGGGGGGGGTTACAATGAGCAGTTCTTC. Translation: CASSLFSGGGYNEQFF.

Of note for this clonotype: One end of the junction fails to match germline, which may point to a read error. V and J are TRBV7-2 and TRBJ2-5; 8 positions agree with TRBD2. This CDR3 region has 18 residues. The germline CDR1 and CDR2 sequences are SGHTA and FQGNSA. The CDR3 nucleotides are TGCGCCAGCAGCCAAGGGTACGCAGCGGGGGTCAACCAAGAGACCCAGTACTTC. Translated, it gives CASSQGYAAGVNQETQYF.

Worth noting for this clonotype: One end of the junction does not line up with germline, which may come from a read error. V is TRBV2 and J is TRBJ2-7; D is unresolved. Germline-derived CDR1 and CDR2 are SNHLY and FYNNEI. The CDR3 loop spans 12 amino acids. Here the CDR3 reads CASSGVMYGQYF. CDR3 bases: TGTGCCAGCAGTGGAGTAATGTACGGGCAGTACTTC.

This clonotype was counted at least ten times. The chain employs TRBV20-1 and TRBJ2-7; the D call may be TRBD1 or TRBD2 (7 bases each). This CDR3 spans 12 amino acids. The V gene lost 5 bases and the J gene lost 4 bases, with 12 bases spanning the gap. Germline V gene sequence: CDR1 DFQATT, CDR2 SNEGSKA (reference sequence). The CDR3 DNA reads as TGCAGTGCTCCTCAGGGGGGGTACGAGCAGTACTTC. Encoded protein: CSAPQGGYEQYF.

This clonotype has ten or more counts. The rearrangement uses TRBV20-1 and TRBJ1-5; the D gene is possibly TRBD1 (6 bases). The CDR3 contains 16 residues. V lost 3 bases and J lost 3, with 18 bases in between. In germline, CDR1 is DFQATT, CDR2 SNEGSKA (reference sequence). CDR3 sequence: CSASAGTGWVNQPQHF. CDR3 nucleotide sequence: TGCAGTGCTAGCGCGGGTACAGGGTGGGTCAATCAGCCCCAGCATTTT.

This clonotype was seen many times. The CDR3 sequence: CASSLWAGSAGELFF. The CDR3 bases are TGTGCCAGCAGCCTATGGGCAGGGAGCGCCGGGGAGCTGTTTTTT. The chain links TRBV7-2 to TRBJ2-2; either TRBD1 or TRBD2 may supply D (5 bases each). In germline, CDR1 is SGHTA, CDR2 FQGNSA. CDR3 size: 15 residues. Trimming cost V 5 bases and J 6 bases, with 16 bases left between them.

The chain carries TRBV19 and TRBJ1-1, with unresolved D. The CDR3 extends over 13 amino acids. Trimming left V 4 bases short and J 1 base short, with 7 bases between. CDR1 is LNHDA and CDR2 is SQIVND in the germline V gene (reference sequence). CDR3 region: CASSTARNTEAFF. The CDR3 region has the DNA TGTGCCAGTAGTACAGCGAGGAACACTGAAGCTTTCTTT.

CDR3 sequence: CASKPGGSYNEQFF. The CDR3 region has the DNA TGTGCCAGCAAGCCGGGGGGCTCCTACAATGAGCAGTTCTTC. V gene TRBV2 combines with J gene TRBJ2-1; 7 nucleotides agree with TRBD2. The CDR3 length is 14 residues. Germline assignment: CDR1 SNHLY and CDR2 FYNNEI. Trimming removed 7 bases from V and 0 bases from J; junction bases left unmatched: 3.

This clonotype was seen at least ten times. V and J are TRBV14 and TRBJ1-4; 11 bases line up with TRBD1. The germline V gene has CDR1 SGHDN and CDR2 FVKESK. Trimming cost V 1 base and J 8 bases; bases outside gene matches: 6. The CDR3 runs 16 residues. The CDR3 is CASSQGTGGAWEKLFF. The CDR3, as DNA: TGTGCCAGCAGCCAAGGGACAGGGGGCGCCTGGGAAAAACTGTTTTTT.

Concerning this clonotype: A much larger clone differs by one base, so this may be a read error. The chain combines TRBV6-2 or TRBV6-3 with TRBJ1-1; 7 nucleotides line up with TRBD1. The germline gives CDR1 MNHEY, CDR2 SVGEGT. The CDR3 runs 13 residues. Unmatched junction bases numbered 6, after V lost 0 bases and J lost 11 bases. CDR3 residues: CASSYSEGADAFF. CDR3 nucleotide sequence: TGTGCCAGCAGTTACTCAGAGGGGGCGGACGCTTTCTTT.

V usage is TRBV9 and J usage is TRBJ2-5, with D perhaps matching TRBD1 (6 bases). This CDR3 comprises 13 residues. CDR1 and CDR2 (germline): SGDLS, YYNGEE. V lost 3 bases to trimming and J lost 2 bases, with 8 bases between them. CDR3 coding DNA: TGTGCCAGCAGCGGCACAGGGCAAGAGACCCAGTACTTC. This sequence encodes CASSGTGQETQYF.

The chain links TRBV6-1 to TRBJ1-6, with TRBD1 as a possible D gene (5 bases). Germline CDR1 reads MNHNS; CDR2 reads SASEGT. V lost 7 bases, J lost 14 bases, and 21 bases lay in between. CDR3 length: 14 residues. The CDR3 reads CASNLGGEVEALHF. The DNA for the CDR3 is TGTGCCAGCAACTTGGGGGGGGAGGTCGAAGCCCTCCACTTT.

V and J are TRBV19 and TRBJ1-4; 9 bases align to TRBD1. Trimming removed 7 bases from V and 7 bases from J; junction bases left unmatched: 7. The CDR3 is 14 residues long. The germline gives CDR1 LNHDA, CDR2 SQIVND (reference sequence). The CDR3 loop reads CASTNADRGEKLFF. The DNA for the CDR3 is TGTGCCAGTACGAACGCGGACAGGGGTGAAAAACTGTTTTTT.

V gene TRBV20-1 combines with J gene TRBJ2-7, with 9 bases that match TRBD1. Losses at the gene ends were 1 base for V and 1 base for J; bases not matched to a gene: 5. Germline lookup yields CDR1 DFQATT and CDR2 SNEGSKA (reference sequence). This CDR3 has 15 residues. The CDR3 sequence: CSARAPGQGSYEQYF. CDR3 in DNA: TGCAGTGCTAGAGCACCGGGACAGGGTTCCTACGAGCAGTACTTC.

In its sample, this clonotype was seen many times. This chain links TRBV12-3 or TRBV12-4 with TRBJ1-5, with 7 bases aligning to TRBD1. This CDR3 is 15 amino acids long. V lost 5 bases, J lost 4 bases, and 8 bases stayed unmatched. CDR3 in DNA: TGTGCCAGCAGTGGACCAGGGGGGCTTAATCAGCCCCAGCATTTT. As protein: CASSGPGGLNQPQHF.

The CDR3 reads CASSADHEQPQHF. The CDR3 DNA reads TGTGCCAGCAGCGCCGACCATGAGCAGCCCCAGCATTTT. The chain is built from TRBV7-3 and TRBJ1-5, with D hard to call. In germline, CDR1 is SGHTA, CDR2 FQGTGA. Trimming took 5 bases from V and 7 from J, leaving 12 bases between them. The CDR3 runs 13 residues.